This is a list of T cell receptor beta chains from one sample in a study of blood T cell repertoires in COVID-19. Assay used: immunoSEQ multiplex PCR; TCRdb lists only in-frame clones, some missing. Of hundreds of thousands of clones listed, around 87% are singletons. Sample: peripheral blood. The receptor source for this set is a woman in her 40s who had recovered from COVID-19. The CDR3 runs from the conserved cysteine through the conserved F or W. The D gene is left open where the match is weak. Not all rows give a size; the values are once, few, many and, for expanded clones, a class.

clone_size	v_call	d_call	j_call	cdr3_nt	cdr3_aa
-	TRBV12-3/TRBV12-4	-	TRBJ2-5	TGTGCCAGCAGTTTAGTAAAAGAGACCCAGTACTTC	CASSLVKETQYF
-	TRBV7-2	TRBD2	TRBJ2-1	TGTGCCAGCAGGTATCCGGGACTAGCGGCACTTGAGCAGTTCTTC	CASRYPGLAALEQFF
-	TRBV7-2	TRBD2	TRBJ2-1	TGTGCCAGCAGAGCAATTATCGGGGGGGCCGGTGAGCAGTTCTTC	CASRAIIGGAGEQFF
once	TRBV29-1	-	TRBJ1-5	TGCAGCGTTGTGGGGGGACCGTGGATGCCCCAGCATTTT	CSVVGGPWMPQHF
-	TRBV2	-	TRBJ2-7	TGTGCCAGTGGGGAAGGACTGAGCTCCTACGAGCAGTACTTC	CASGEGLSSYEQYF
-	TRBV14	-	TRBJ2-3	TGTGCCAGCAGCCCGGGGTACGGCACAGATACGCAGTATTTT	CASSPGYGTDTQYF
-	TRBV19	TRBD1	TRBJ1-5	TGTGCCAGTAGTATGGACAGGACCCGAAATCAGCCCCAGCATTTT	CASSMDRTRNQPQHF
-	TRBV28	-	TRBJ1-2	TGTGCCAGCAGTTTACGACAGTATGGCTACACCTTC	CASSLRQYGYTF
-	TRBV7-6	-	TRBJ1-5	TGTGCCAGCAGCTTAAATCACTATAGCAATCAGCCCCAGCATTTT	CASSLNHYSNQPQHF
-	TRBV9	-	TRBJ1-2	TGTGCCAGCAGCGGACAGGACCTAGATGACTATGGCTACACCTTC	CASSGQDLDDYGYTF
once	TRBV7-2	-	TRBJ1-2	TGTGCCAGCAGCTTAGCGGTGGGGGGGGAAGTCTATGGCTACACCTTC	CASSLAVGGEVYGYTF
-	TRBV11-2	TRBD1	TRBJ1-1	TGTGCCAGCAGCCCCCGGGACAGCTACACTGAAGCTTTCTTT	CASSPRDSYTEAFF
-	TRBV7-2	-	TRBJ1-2	TGTGCCAGCAGCTTAGGGCCGGGCTATGGCTACACCTTC	CASSLGPGYGYTF
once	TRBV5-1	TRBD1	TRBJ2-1	TGCGCCAGCAGCGAAGGACAGGGGTCCGACACCCTCTACAATGAGCAGTTCTTC	CASSEGQGSDTLYNEQFF
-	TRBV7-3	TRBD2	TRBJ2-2	TGTGCCAGCAGCTTAAGGCCGGGGGGACTTTTGAACACCGGGGAGCTGTTTTTT	CASSLRPGGLLNTGELFF
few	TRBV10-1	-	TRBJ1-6	TGCGCCAGCAGTGGGCCCGGGGGGGATTCACCCCTCCACTTT	CASSGPGGDSPLHF
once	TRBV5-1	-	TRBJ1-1	TGCGCCAGCGGCACGGCACAGGGCGACACTGAAGCTTTCTTT	CASGTAQGDTEAFF
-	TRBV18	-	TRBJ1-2	TGTGCCAGCTCCCCCACTATTGAATCCTATGGCTACACCTTC	CASSPTIESYGYTF
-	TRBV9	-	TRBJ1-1	TGTGCCAGCAGCGCCAGTCAGTCAAACACTGAAGCTTTCTTT	CASSASQSNTEAFF
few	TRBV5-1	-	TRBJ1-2	TGCGCCAGCAGCCCGGAGGGGCGGTATGGCTACACCTTC	CASSPEGRYGYTF
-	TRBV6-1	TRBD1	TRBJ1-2	TGTGCCAGCAGTGAAAAGGACAGGGACAGTGGCTACACCTTC	CASSEKDRDSGYTF
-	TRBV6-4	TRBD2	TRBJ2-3	TGTGCCAGCAGCAGGGGCGGGGGGGCCACAGATACGCAGTATTTT	CASSRGGGATDTQYF
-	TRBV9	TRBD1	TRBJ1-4	TGTGCCAGCAGCTTAAGATCCGGGGCAGGGGGCACTAATGAAAAACTGTTTTTT	CASSLRSGAGGTNEKLFF
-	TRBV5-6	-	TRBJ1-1	TGTGCCAGCAGCTTGGACAGGGTATCGTACACTGAAGCTTTCTTT	CASSLDRVSYTEAFF
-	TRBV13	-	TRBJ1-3	TGTGCCAGCAGCTTATTTCCCGCTGGAAACACCATATATTTT	CASSLFPAGNTIYF
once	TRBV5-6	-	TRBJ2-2	TGTGCCAGCAGCTTGGCCGCGGGCGGTGACACCGGGGAGCTGTTTTTT	CASSLAAGGDTGELFF
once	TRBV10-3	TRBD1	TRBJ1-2	TGTGCCATCAGTGATAGTGGGACAGGGCTCCTTTTTTCTTATGGCTACACCTTC	CAISDSGTGLLFSYGYTF
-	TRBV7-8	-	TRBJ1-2	TGTGCCAGCAGCTTAATCCTGCGTCATGGCTACACCTTC	CASSLILRHGYTF
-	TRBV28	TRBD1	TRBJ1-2	TGTGCCAGCAGCAATGACAGGGTGATCTATGGCTACACCTTC	CASSNDRVIYGYTF
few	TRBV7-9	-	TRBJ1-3	TGTGCCAGCAGCCAGTCCAGGTTGACCCCCGGAAACACCATATATTTT	CASSQSRLTPGNTIYF
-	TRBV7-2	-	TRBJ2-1	TGTGCCAGCAGCTCCGATCGGTCCGAGTACAATGAGCAGTTCTTC	CASSSDRSEYNEQFF
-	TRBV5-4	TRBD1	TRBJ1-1	TGTGCCAGCAGCTTGGAGACAGGGCGGACTGAAGCTTTCTTT	CASSLETGRTEAFF
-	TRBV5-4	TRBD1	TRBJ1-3	TGTGCCAGCAGCCAAGGGGGCAACTCTGGAAACACCATATATTTT	CASSQGGNSGNTIYF
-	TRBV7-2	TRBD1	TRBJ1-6	TGTGCCAGCAATCGACAGGGCCTCTTTAATTCACCCCTCCACTTT	CASNRQGLFNSPLHF
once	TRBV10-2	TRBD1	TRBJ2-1	TGCGCCAGCACCTGGGACAGGAGCTCCTACAATGAGCAGTTCTTC	CASTWDRSSYNEQFF
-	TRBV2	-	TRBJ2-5	TGTGCCAGCAGAGATCTCGGGGAGACCCAGTACTTC	CASRDLGETQYF
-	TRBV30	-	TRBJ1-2	TGTGCCTGGAGTGTGAGCAGGGGAAATGATGGCTACACCTTC	CAWSVSRGNDGYTF
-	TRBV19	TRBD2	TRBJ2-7	TGTGCCAGTAGGTCCGCGGGGGGCCGGGGGTACGAGCAGTACTTC	CASRSAGGRGYEQYF
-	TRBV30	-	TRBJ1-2	TGTGCCTGGAGTGTAAGTCAGAGGTACACCTTC	CAWSVSQRYTF
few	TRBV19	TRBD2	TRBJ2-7	TGTGCCTCCAAGGAGGGAGGGTCAAATACGAGGGAGCAGTACTTC	CASKEGGSNTREQYF
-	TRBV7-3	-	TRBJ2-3	TGTGCCAGCAGCCAACCCACCGGCGGGGATACGCAGTATTTT	CASSQPTGGDTQYF
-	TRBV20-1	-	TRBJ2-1	TGCAGACCGACTAGGTACAATGAGCAGTTCTTC	CRPTRYNEQFF
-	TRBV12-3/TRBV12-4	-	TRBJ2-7	TGTGCCAGCAGTTTAGAGGAGTCCTACGAGCAGTACTTC	CASSLEESYEQYF
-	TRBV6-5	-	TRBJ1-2	TGTGCCAGCAGTTCCTCCACTGCGAACTATGGCTACACCTTC	CASSSSTANYGYTF
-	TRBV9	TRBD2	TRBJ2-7	TGTGCCAGCAGCGCCCATAGCGGGGATTCCTACGAGCAGTACTTC	CASSAHSGDSYEQYF
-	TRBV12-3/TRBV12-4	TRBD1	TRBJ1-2	TGTGCCAGCAGCCCCGACAGGGGGTTTGGCTACACCTTC	CASSPDRGFGYTF
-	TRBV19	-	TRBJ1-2	TGTGCCAGTAGCGGTGGCTACACCTTC	CASSGGYTF
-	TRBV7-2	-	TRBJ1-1	TGTGCCAGCAGCTTAGATAGGAACACTGAAGCTTTCTTT	CASSLDRNTEAFF
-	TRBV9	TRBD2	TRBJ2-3	TGTGCCAGCAGCGTAGGTCAGCGGGGGGCCACAGATACGCAGTATTTT	CASSVGQRGATDTQYF
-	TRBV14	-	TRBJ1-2	TGTGCCGTGCGAACGGGGAGAGGTGGCTACACCTTC	CAVRTGRGGYTF
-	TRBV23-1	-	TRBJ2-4	TGCGCCAGCAGTCAATCCAAATCCGGACTAATAGTAAACATTCAGTACTTC	CASSQSKSGLIVNIQYF
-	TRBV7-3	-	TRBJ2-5	TGTGCCAGCAGCCCCGTCCGGGGACTGCAAGAGACCCAGTACTTC	CASSPVRGLQETQYF
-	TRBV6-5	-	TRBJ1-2	TGTGCCAGCAGTTTAGCGGGGGCTGGCTACACCTTC	CASSLAGAGYTF
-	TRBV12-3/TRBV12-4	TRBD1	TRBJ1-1	TGTGCCAGCAGCCTACAGGGGCTCGAAGCTTTCTTT	CASSLQGLEAFF
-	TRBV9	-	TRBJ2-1	TGTGCCAGCAGCGCCCTGACTAGGGGCAATGAGCAGTTCTTC	CASSALTRGNEQFF